The 27 T cell receptor beta chains below all came from one sample that was sequenced in a study of blood T cells in healthy people across ages. Using a J-beta primer mix together with a sample-barcoded 5' primer, a second PCR was run for roughly 7 to 11 cycles. TCRdb ran MiXCR on the 5' RACE reads and lists one entry per CDR3 protein. The sample has around 1,000,000 distinct CDR3 sequences; less than 45% are singletons. Sequencing was carried out using blood. The receptors were gathered from a man aged 18-30 years in good health.

Only a few counts were recorded for this clonotype. This sequence joins TRBV29-1 and TRBJ1-4; D is perhaps TRBD1 (5 bases). The V end was cut by 1 base, the J end by 3 bases, with 6 bases between. The CDR3 sequence is 13 residues long. Looked up from germline, CDR1 is SQVTM and CDR2 is ANQGSEA. CDR3 sequence: CSVEAQANEKLFF. CDR3 coding DNA: TGCAGCGTTGAAGCACAGGCTAATGAAAAACTGTTTTTT.

This clonotype has more than one count but fewer than ten. The rearrangement joins TRBV6-6 to TRBJ1-1; the D gene is possibly TRBD1 (6 bases). The CDR3 runs to 14 residues. Germline assignment: CDR1 MNHNY and CDR2 SVGAGI (reference sequence). V was clipped by 5 bases and J by 2 bases, with 12 bases between them. CDR3 sequence: CASSARGRNTEAFF. Written as DNA, the CDR3 is TGTGCCAGCAGTGCCCGGGGGCGAAACACTGAAGCTTTCTTT.

The V gene is TRBV12-3 or TRBV12-4, the J gene TRBJ2-7, with a tentative D call TRBD1 (6 bases). CDR3 length: 14 residues. The ends were cut back, 8 bases at V and 3 bases at J, with 17 bases in the middle. CDR3 sequence (DNA): TGTGCCAGCGCCGGGATAGGGGGTATCTACGAGCAGTACTTC. Encoded protein: CASAGIGGIYEQYF.

This clonotype appeared a few times. The chain employs TRBV29-1 and TRBJ2-5, with 8 nucleotides matching TRBD2. Germline CDR1 and CDR2: SQVTM and ANQGSEA. J was trimmed by 5 bases and V by 4 bases; bases with no gene match: 3. The CDR3 consists of 12 residues. The CDR3: CSVGGLGETQYF. CDR3 in DNA: TGCAGCGTTGGGGGACTAGGGGAGACCCAGTACTTC.

This clonotype appeared many times. CDR3 amino acids: CASSPQETIAKNIQYF. The CDR3 region has the DNA TGTGCCAGCTCACCCCAGGAGACGATAGCCAAAAACATTCAGTACTTC. This sequence joins TRBV18 and TRBJ2-4; no clear D. The V gene lost 3 bases and the J gene lost 0 bases, with 12 bases spanning the gap. The CDR3 length is 16 residues. The V gene's germline CDR1 is KGHSH and CDR2 LQKENI.

The CDR3: CASSQDWTSAYNEQFF. In nucleotides, the CDR3 is TGTGCCAGCAGCCAAGACTGGACTAGCGCCTACAATGAGCAGTTCTTC. This rearrangement joins TRBV4-2 to TRBJ2-1; TRBD2 matches 9 bases. CDR1 and CDR2 from the germline V gene are LGHNA and YNFKEQ. There are 16 residues in the CDR3. The junction had 2 bases not matched to a gene; V was cut back by 0 bases and J by 2 bases.

This clonotype was counted a few times. The chain couples TRBV7-3 to TRBJ2-1; 8 bases are a match to TRBD1. CDR1 and CDR2 from the germline V gene are SGHTA and FQGTGA. There are 15 residues in the CDR3. Trimming at V came to 5 bases and at J to 3 bases, leaving 6 bases not matched to a gene. Written as DNA, the CDR3 is TGTGCCAGCAGCCCAAACGGACAGGGCTACAATGAGCAGTTCTTC. It codes for CASSPNGQGYNEQFF.

The rearrangement links TRBV12-3 or TRBV12-4 to TRBJ1-1, with 9 bases fitting TRBD1. The CDR3 is 14 residues long. V shed 6 bases, J shed 6 bases, and the junction held 8 bases outside the gene matches. CDR3 nucleotides: TGTGCCAGCAGCCGCGGGACAGGGAGAGCTGAAGCTTTCTTT. It codes for CASSRGTGRAEAFF.

Only a few counts were recorded for this clonotype. This sequence joins TRBV20-1 and TRBJ2-3, with 8 positions matching TRBD2. CDR3 size: 16 residues. Germline CDR1 and CDR2: DFQATT and SNEGSKA (reference sequence). The trim removed 3 bases at V and 2 bases at J, leaving 10 bases unmatched. DNA for the CDR3: TGCAGTGCTAGTAGCATAGCGGGGATATACACAGATACGCAGTATTTT. Translating gives CSASSIAGIYTDTQYF.

This sequence joins TRBV12-3 or TRBV12-4 and TRBJ2-7; D not certain. This CDR3 is built from 15 residues. The V end lost 1 base, the J end lost 7 bases, and 17 bases lay between the germline ends. As DNA, the CDR3 is TGTGCCAGCAGTTTAGTCCGGGCTCGAGGCAATGAGCAGTACTTC. It yields the protein CASSLVRARGNEQYF.

A few counts support this clonotype. The chain recombines TRBV7-8 with TRBJ2-3, with D uncertain. Germline CDR1 is SGHVS and CDR2 is FQNEAQ. This CDR3 is built from 14 residues. Trimming left V 5 bases short and J 3 bases short, with 12 bases between. The CDR3, as DNA: TGTGCCAGCAGCCCAGTAATAGTGACAGATACGCAGTATTTT. Translation: CASSPVIVTDTQYF. Using reference TRBV7-8 and TRBJ2-3 for the parts outside the CDR3, the full variable domain is GAGVSQSPRYKVAKRGQDVALRCDPISGHVSLFWYQQALGQGPEFLTYFQNEAQLDKSGLPSDRFFAERPEGSVSTLKIQRTQQEDSAVYLCASSPVIVTDTQYFGPGTRLTVL.

The chain couples TRBV4-3 to TRBJ2-3, with D possibly called TRBD1 or TRBD2 (5 bases each). The V gene lost 4 bases and the J gene lost 6 bases, with 20 bases spanning the gap. The CDR3 spans 16 residues. Germline CDR1 and CDR2: LGHNA and YSLEER. The CDR3 DNA reads as TGCGCCAGCAGCCTTGGGATGGACATGACTATCGATACGCAGTATTTT. Translation gives CASSLGMDMTIDTQYF.

The chain recombines TRBV7-8 with TRBJ1-5, with a tentative D call TRBD1 (5 bases). The CDR3 contains 17 residues. V gave up 1 base and J gave up 3 bases, with 16 bases separating them. The germline gives CDR1 SGHVS, CDR2 FQNEAQ. The CDR3 region has the DNA TGTGCCAGCAGCTTAGGTTTGAGGGAAGGGGTCAATCAGCCCCAGCATTTT. It specifies CASSLGLREGVNQPQHF.

V gene TRBV27 combines with J gene TRBJ1-6; TRBD1 aligns across 7 bases. In germline, CDR1 is MNHEY, CDR2 SMNVEV (reference sequence). The CDR3 extends over 15 amino acids. V lost 8 bases and J lost 7; bases outside the gene matches: 11. CDR3 in DNA: TGTGCCAGCCAGGGGGACCCCATTGCGAATTCACCCCTCCACTTT. This encodes CASQGDPIANSPLHF.

The table lists this clonotype with a count of one. This sequence joins TRBV4-1 and TRBJ1-2; a weak D match, TRBD1 (6 bases). The CDR3 is made up of 14 amino acids. The V end was cut by 7 bases, the J end by 2 bases, with 14 bases between. Germline CDR1 is MGHRA and CDR2 is YSYEKL. CDR3 region: CASKPGGGNYGYTF. The DNA of the CDR3 is TGCGCCAGCAAACCCGGAGGGGGAAACTATGGCTACACCTTC.

In its sample, this clonotype was seen a few times. The chain uses TRBV20-1 and TRBJ1-1; D gene unclear. Looked up from germline, CDR1 is DFQATT and CDR2 is SNEGSKA (reference sequence). The V and J ends lost 3 bases and 6 bases respectively, with 11 bases between them. This CDR3 contains 12 residues. Here the CDR3 DNA reads TGCAGTGCTAGGAGGTCAGGCTCTGAAGCTTTCTTT. Amino acids: CSARRSGSEAFF.

In this sample, this clonotype turned up many times. V is TRBV4-3 and J is TRBJ2-7, with D tentatively TRBD1 (5 bases). Trimming took 1 base from V and 1 from J, leaving 14 bases between them. Germline V gene data show CDR1 as LGHNA and CDR2 as YSLEER. CDR3 size: 16 residues. CDR3 in amino acids: CASSQGVGAASYEQYF. The CDR3 DNA reads as TGCGCCAGCAGCCAAGGAGTAGGGGCAGCTTCCTACGAGCAGTACTTC.

The sample holds a few counts of this clonotype. The chain couples TRBV27 to TRBJ1-6; D gene ambiguous. The CDR3 has 17 residues. V was clipped by 5 bases and J by 0 bases, with 14 bases between them. Germline V CDR1 and CDR2: MNHEY, SMNVEV (reference sequence). CDR3 amino acids: CASSPDPGSSYNSPLHF. CDR3 bases: TGTGCCAGCAGTCCAGATCCGGGCAGCTCCTATAATTCACCCCTCCACTTT.

This clonotype was counted between two and nine times. The genes are TRBV9 and TRBJ1-1; no firm D call. Germline-derived CDR1 and CDR2 are SGDLS and YYNGEE. Deletions cut 3 bases from V and 3 bases from J, with 9 bases between. CDR3 size: 13 residues. The CDR3 bases are TGTGCCAGCAGCGCCAGTAGGTACACTGAAGCTTTCTTT. Translating it yields CASSASRYTEAFF.

As concerns this clonotype: A much larger clone is a single base away; this may be a read error. This chain joins TRBV28 and TRBJ1-1, with 8 bases lining up with TRBD1. Germline CDR1 and CDR2: MDHEN and SYDVKM. This CDR3 has 13 amino acids. CDR3 protein: CASSNRGNTGAFF. The CDR3 coding sequence is TGTGCCAGCAGCAACAGGGGGAACACTGGAGCTTTCTTT.

V and J are TRBV6-6 and TRBJ1-5, with a weak D call TRBD1 (5 bases). Deletions cut 0 bases from V and 3 bases from J, with 12 bases between. The CDR3 sequence is 16 residues long. The germline V gene encodes CDR1 MNHNY and CDR2 SVGAGI (reference sequence). CDR3 sequence reads: CASSYSSGRVNQPQHF. The CDR3 DNA reads TGTGCCAGCAGTTACTCGTCAGGGAGAGTCAATCAGCCCCAGCATTTT.

A few counts support this clonotype. V and J are TRBV2 and TRBJ1-2; no clear D. Looked up from germline, CDR1 is SNHLY and CDR2 is FYNNEI. The CDR3 loop spans 12 amino acids. Trimming stripped 7 bases from V and 5 bases from J, with 11 bases between. CDR3 DNA sequence: TGTGCCAGCACGCGGGCTCCATATGGCTACACCTTC. Its protein product is CASTRAPYGYTF. Drawing the rest from reference TRBV2 and TRBJ1-2, the complete variable domain is EPEVTQTPSHQVTQMGQEVILRCVPISNHLYFYWYRQILGQKVEFLVSFYNNEISEKSEIFDDQFSVERPDGSNFTLKIRSTKLEDSAMYFCASTRAPYGYTFGSGTRLTVV.

The chain recombines TRBV9 with TRBJ2-5; 11 bases match TRBD2. V was pared by 0 bases and J by 11 bases, with 0 bases of the junction left unmatched. There are 12 residues in the CDR3. The germline V gene has CDR1 SGDLS and CDR2 YYNGEE. Here the CDR3 DNA reads TGTGCCAGCAGCGTAGGGACTAGCGGGCAGTACTTC. Protein: CASSVGTSGQYF.

V usage is TRBV7-2 and J usage is TRBJ2-7, with 9 bases identical to TRBD1. This CDR3 is built from 15 residues. The V and J ends lost 4 bases and 3 bases, in that order; junction bases with no gene match: 7. Germline CDR1 is SGHTA and CDR2 is FQGNSA. The CDR3 sequence is CASSSDRGSLYEQYF. In DNA, the CDR3 is TGTGCCAGCAGCTCGGACAGGGGTTCCCTCTACGAGCAGTACTTC.

This clonotype occurred a few times. The J gene is TRBJ1-2, the V gene TRBV4-1; tentative D call: TRBD1 (5 bases). V lost 1 base, J lost 4 bases, and 16 bases lay in between. CDR1 and CDR2 from the germline V gene are MGHRA and YSYEKL. The CDR3 has 16 residues. CDR3 amino acids: CASSQVPGTVTYGYTF. The CDR3 region has the DNA TGCGCCAGCAGCCAAGTCCCAGGGACGGTAACCTATGGCTACACCTTC.

This clonotype occurred a few times. V is TRBV7-3 and J is TRBJ2-1, with TRBD1 identical over 12 bases. Unmatched junction bases numbered 1, after V lost 2 bases and J lost 8 bases. The CDR3 contains 14 residues. CDR1 SGHTA and CDR2 FQGTGA come from the germline V gene. CDR3 sequence: CASSLGTGGYEQFF. The CDR3 DNA reads TGTGCCAGCAGCTTAGGGACAGGGGGCTATGAGCAGTTCTTC.

The V call is TRBV6-6, the J call TRBJ2-7, with a tentative D call TRBD1 (5 bases). The CDR3 runs 14 residues. The ends were cut back, 6 bases at V and 0 bases at J, with 12 bases in the middle. CDR1 and CDR2 (germline): MNHNY, SVGAGI (reference sequence). The CDR3 region is CASRPRQSSYEQYF. CDR3 DNA sequence: TGTGCCAGCAGACCGCGACAGAGCTCCTACGAGCAGTACTTC.